The 13 T cell receptor beta chains below all came from one sample that was sequenced in a study of blood T cells in healthy people across ages. Primers used in a second PCR of about 7 to 12 cycles were a sample-barcoded 5' primer and a J-beta primer mix. TCRdb re-analysed the 5' RACE reads in MiXCR, keeping a single row per CDR3 protein. The data show roughly 680,000 distinct CDR3 sequences, roughly 50% seen once. The sequenced material came from blood. These receptor sequences come from an older woman in good health.

V gene TRBV27 combines with J gene TRBJ2-7; D may be TRBD2 (5 bases). The ends were cut back, 5 bases at V and 3 bases at J, with 11 bases in the middle. Germline CDR1 MNHEY, CDR2 SMNVEV (reference sequence). The CDR3 covers 13 residues. CDR3 sequence reads: CASSGSLGYEQYF. CDR3 coding DNA: TGTGCCAGCAGTGGGAGTCTTGGCTACGAGCAGTACTTC.

The chain employs TRBV20-1 and TRBJ2-5; 11 positions agree with TRBD2. After removal of 6 bases from V and 2 bases from J, the junction contained 11 bases not matched to a gene. From germline, CDR1 is DFQATT and CDR2 SNEGSKA (reference sequence). The length of the CDR3 is 16 residues. CDR3 nucleotide sequence: TGCAGTGCCGCGGGACTAGCGGAGGGCCTACAAGAGACCCAGTACTTC. Protein sequence: CSAAGLAEGLQETQYF.

The DNA of the CDR3 is TGTGCCAGCAGCCGTCAGGTAGCCAAAAACATTCAGTACTTC. Translation: CASSRQVAKNIQYF. The V call is TRBV6-2 or TRBV6-3, the J call TRBJ2-4; D is unresolved. The V end was cut by 6 bases, the J end by 0 bases, with 9 bases between. This CDR3 has 14 residues. CDR1 and CDR2 from the germline V gene are MNHEY and SVGEGT.

This sequence joins TRBV12-3 or TRBV12-4 and TRBJ2-3; TRBD1 matches at 10 bases. V shed 7 bases, J shed 5 bases, and the junction held 6 bases outside the gene matches. CDR3 length: 14 residues. CDR3 sequence reads: CASNDGTGVDTQYF. CDR3 bases: TGTGCCAGCAACGACGGGACAGGGGTAGATACGCAGTATTTT.

The V gene is TRBV14, the J gene TRBJ2-1, with D possibly TRBD2 on 5 matching bases. Germline lookup yields CDR1 SGHDN and CDR2 FVKESK. The V end lost 3 bases, the J end lost 7 bases, and 13 bases lay between the germline ends. The CDR3 has 14 residues. The CDR3 sequence: CASSHPSGYNEQFF. As DNA, the CDR3 is TGTGCCAGCAGCCATCCGTCGGGATATAATGAGCAGTTCTTC.

This chain links TRBV7-3 with TRBJ2-5; 8 bases are a match to TRBD2. Germline values: CDR1 SGHTA, CDR2 FQGTGA. This CDR3 is 14 amino acids long. Losses at the gene ends were 5 bases for V and 4 bases for J; bases not matched to a gene: 6. CDR3 in DNA: TGTGCCAGCAGCCGGGCGGGAGGCATAGAGACCCAGTACTTC. Translated: CASSRAGGIETQYF. The full variable domain, in which reference TRBV7-3 and TRBJ2-5 provide the parts outside the CDR3, is GAGVSQTPSNKVTEKGKYVELRCDPISGHTALYWYRQSLGQGPEFLIYFQGTGAADDSGLPNDRFFAVRPEGSVSTLKIQRTERGDSAVYLCASSRAGGIETQYFGPGTRLLVL.

The rearrangement joins TRBV27 to TRBJ2-1, with 9 bases identical to TRBD1. The end of the DNA is better explained by TRBJ2-7, so the J call may be wrong. Germline CDR1 and CDR2: MNHEY and SMNVEV (reference sequence). CDR3 length: 14 amino acids. This CDR3 reads CASKTGGSYNEQYF. The CDR3 DNA follows: TGTGCCAGCAAGACAGGGGGTTCCTACAATGAGCAGTACTTC.

This clonotype has a count of ten or more. The J gene is TRBJ2-3, the V gene TRBV24-1; 16 bases line up with TRBD2. This CDR3 is 20 amino acids long. The V gene's germline CDR1 is KGHDR and CDR2 SFDVKD. Losses at the gene ends were 4 bases for V and 2 bases for J; bases not matched to a gene: 11. In nucleotides, the CDR3 is TGTGCCACCAGTGACACGGGACTAGCGGGAGGGGGGCACCACACAGATACGCAGTATTTT. Encoded protein: CATSDTGLAGGGHHTDTQYF.

V is TRBV11-2 and J is TRBJ2-1; maybe TRBD2 (5 bases). The end of the DNA fits TRBJ2-7 better, so the J call may be wrong. Germline lookup yields CDR1 SGHAT and CDR2 FQNNGV. The CDR3 consists of 13 residues. CDR3 loop: CASSIGLNNEQYF. In DNA, the CDR3 is TGTGCCAGCAGCATAGGACTGAACAATGAGCAGTACTTC.

The V gene is TRBV21-1, the J gene TRBJ2-7; the D call of TRBD2 is as the table states it, not checked on the DNA. TRBV21-1 is listed as a pseudogene. The CDR3 has 14 amino acids. Written as DNA, the CDR3 is TGTGCCAGCAGCAAAGGTAGCGGGACCTACGAGCAGTACTTC. Encoded protein: CASSKGSGTYEQYF.

The chain recombines TRBV29-1 with TRBJ2-7; TRBD1 matches at 7 bases. This CDR3 has 14 residues. CDR1 is SQVTM, CDR2 ANQGSEA, per germline. With 5 bases clipped from V and 0 bases from J, the junction kept 7 bases outside the gene matches. CDR3 residues: CSVTGAKSSYEQYF. CDR3 nucleotide sequence: TGCAGCGTTACAGGGGCGAAAAGCTCCTACGAGCAGTACTTC.

This clonotype was counted between two and nine times. V is TRBV7-2 and J is TRBJ2-7, with no clear D. Trimming pared 5 bases from V and 0 bases from J, leaving 14 bases between. CDR3 length equals 15 residues. Germline CDR1 reads SGHTA; CDR2 reads FQGNSA. CDR3 amino acids: CASSPQAVSSYEQYF. The CDR3 DNA reads TGTGCCAGCAGCCCCCAGGCGGTTAGCTCCTACGAGCAGTACTTC. Supplemented by reference TRBV7-2 and TRBJ2-7, the full variable domain reads GAGVSQSPSNKVTEKGKDVELRCDPISGHTALYWYRQSLGQGLEFLIYFQGNSAPDKSGLPSDRFSAERTGGSVSTLTIQRTQQEDSAVYLCASSPQAVSSYEQYFGPGTRLTVT.

This clonotype was detected a few times. The V and J genes are TRBV3-1 and TRBJ1-5; 7 bases line up with TRBD1. CDR3 length: 14 residues. Germline-derived CDR1 and CDR2 are LGHDT and YNNKEL (reference sequence). The V and J ends lost 6 bases and 5 bases, in that order; junction bases with no gene match: 7. CDR3 loop: CASSQTGEDQPQHF. Written as DNA, the CDR3 is TGTGCCAGCAGTCAAACAGGGGAAGATCAGCCCCAGCATTTT. Variable domain in full (rest from reference TRBV3-1 and TRBJ1-5): DTAVSQTPKYLVTQMGNDKSIKCEQNLGHDTMYWYKQDSKKFLKIMFSYNNKELIINETVPNRFSPKSPDKAHLNLHINSLELGDSAVYFCASSQTGEDQPQHFGDGTRLSIL.